Listed below are T cell receptor beta chains from one sample, sequenced in a study of HIV-infected patients and healthy controls. One entry per CDR3 protein results from TCRdb running MiXCR on the 5' RACE reads. The sample comprises roughly 18,000 distinct CDR3 sequences, 9% to 15% of which are singletons, and around 10% rests with the top ten. The sequenced sample was blood. The receptor source for this set is an adult in good health. The CDR3 runs from the conserved cysteine through the conserved F or W. Fields, in order: J gene, D gene, V gene, clone size, CDR3 protein, CDR3 DNA. The D gene is left open where the match is weak. Clone sizes are given selectively: once, few, many, or a class where the clone is expanded.

>TRBJ2-1|.|TRBV2|medium-sized
CASSERVTEYNEQFF
TGTGCCAGCAGTGAGCGCGTGACAGAGTACAATGAGCAGTTCTTC
>TRBJ2-1|.|TRBV7-2|few
CASSLSQVQFF
TGTGCCAGCAGCTTGTCGCAAGTGCAGTTCTTC
>TRBJ1-5|.|TRBV7-2|many
CASSTGGAQPQHF
TGTGCCAGCAGCACCGGCGGGGCTCAGCCCCAGCATTTT
>TRBJ1-2|.|TRBV7-2|.
CASSFYSPNYGYTF
TGTGCCAGCAGCTTTTACAGCCCTAACTATGGCTACACCTTC
>TRBJ1-5|TRBD1|TRBV6-1|medium-sized
CASSQGDRRNQPQHF
TGTGCCAGCAGCCAGGGGGATAGAAGAAATCAGCCCCAGCATTTT
>TRBJ1-1|.|TRBV6-5|few
CASRDGSMNTEAFF
TGTGCCAGCAGGGACGGCTCCATGAACACTGAAGCTTTCTTT
>TRBJ1-2|.|TRBV19|few
CASSTPGHTSDGYTF
TGTGCCAGTAGTACTCCGGGACACACAAGCGATGGCTACACCTTC
>TRBJ1-4|.|TRBV4-2|many
CASSPHPFGRAREKLFF
TGTGCCAGCAGCCCTCACCCTTTCGGGAGGGCGAGAGAAAAACTGTTTTTT
>TRBJ1-3|.|TRBV5-1|once
CASSSGSGNTIYF
TGCGCCAGCAGCTCGGGCTCTGGAAACACCATATATTTT
>TRBJ1-3|.|TRBV19|.
CASRDPGTSGNTIYF
TGTGCCAGTCGAGACCCCGGGACATCCGGAAACACCATATATTTT
>TRBJ2-3|.|TRBV5-6|.
CASSLADIKYF
TGTGCCAGCAGCTTGGCGGATATAAAGTATTTT
>TRBJ2-2|.|TRBV15|many
CATSFQWNTGELFF
TGTGCCACCAGCTTCCAGTGGAACACCGGGGAGCTGTTTTTT
>TRBJ1-4|TRBD1|TRBV7-6|many
CASSLARRQGATYLFF
TGTGCCAGCAGCTTAGCGAGGAGACAGGGGGCAACATATCTGTTTTTT
>TRBJ2-3|.|TRBV6-5|few
CASSLKGLADTQYF
TGTGCCAGCAGTTTAAAGGGGCTCGCAGATACGCAGTATTTT
>TRBJ1-1|.|TRBV7-9|many
CASSFLGGTEAFF
TGTGCCAGCAGCTTTTTGGGCGGGACTGAAGCTTTCTTT
>TRBJ2-1|.|TRBV3-1|many
CASSRSIPRDEQFF
TGTGCCAGCAGCCGCTCCATCCCACGGGATGAGCAGTTCTTC
>TRBJ2-5|TRBD1|TRBV5-1|.
CASSSGGFETQYF
TGCGCCAGCAGTTCAGGGGGCTTTGAGACCCAGTACTTC
>TRBJ1-3|.|TRBV6-5|medium-sized
CASSTRRDGGSGNTIYF
TGTGCCAGCAGTACACGCCGGGACGGGGGCTCTGGAAACACCATATATTTT
>TRBJ2-3|.|TRBV11-2|few
CASSLGTPDTQYF
TGTGCCAGCAGCTTAGGGACACCAGATACGCAGTATTTT
>TRBJ2-3|TRBD1|TRBV5-1|few
CASSLAPQGADTQYF
TGCGCCAGCAGCTTGGCCCCTCAGGGGGCAGATACGCAGTATTTT
>TRBJ1-4|.|TRBV5-1|.
CASSAGPNEKLFF
TGCGCCAGCAGCGCAGGACCTAATGAAAAACTGTTTTTT
>TRBJ2-5|.|TRBV18|few
CASSPRPQETQYF
TGTGCCAGCTCACCCCGACCTCAAGAGACCCAGTACTTC
>TRBJ2-5|.|TRBV6-4|many
CASSQEAKETQYF
TGTGCCAGCAGTCAAGAGGCAAAAGAGACCCAGTACTTC
>TRBJ2-7|TRBD1|TRBV12-3/TRBV12-4|few
CASSAAGTGNNEQYF
TGTGCCAGCAGTGCGGCCGGGACAGGTAATAACGAGCAGTACTTC
>TRBJ1-1|.|TRBV12-3/TRBV12-4|medium-sized
CASNLQGGTEAFF
TGTGCCAGCAATCTACAGGGCGGCACTGAAGCTTTCTTT
>TRBJ2-3|TRBD2|TRBV2|many
CASSVAGASTDTQYF
TGTGCCAGCAGTGTAGCGGGGGCAAGCACAGATACGCAGTATTTT
>TRBJ2-3|TRBD1|TRBV29-1|medium-sized
CSVVPLRGQSTDTQYF
TGCAGCGTTGTCCCCCTCAGGGGGCAGAGCACAGATACGCAGTATTTT
>TRBJ2-7|.|TRBV20-1|medium-sized
CSARVVTYEQYF
TGCAGTGCCCGAGTGGTGACCTACGAGCAGTACTTC
>TRBJ2-5|.|TRBV12-3/TRBV12-4|medium-sized
CASRSRGAGPETQYF
TGTGCCAGCAGATCACGGGGAGCCGGGCCAGAGACCCAGTACTTC
>TRBJ1-1|.|TRBV10-2|.
CASTLNTEAFF
TGCGCCAGCACCCTGAACACTGAAGCTTTCTTT
>TRBJ2-5|.|TRBV13|.
CASSPDMAGETQYF
TGTGCCAGCAGCCCCGACATGGCGGGAGAGACCCAGTACTTC
>TRBJ2-2|.|TRBV7-3|many
CASSSPPGELFF
TGTGCCAGCAGCTCCCCCCCCGGGGAGCTGTTTTTT
>TRBJ1-1|.|TRBV6-5|medium-sized
CASSYSTGSRAFF
TGTGCCAGCAGTTATTCTACTGGGTCTAGAGCTTTCTTT
>TRBJ1-4|TRBD1|TRBV2|medium-sized
CASHRGGKLFF
TGTGCCAGTCACAGGGGGGGAAAACTGTTTTTT